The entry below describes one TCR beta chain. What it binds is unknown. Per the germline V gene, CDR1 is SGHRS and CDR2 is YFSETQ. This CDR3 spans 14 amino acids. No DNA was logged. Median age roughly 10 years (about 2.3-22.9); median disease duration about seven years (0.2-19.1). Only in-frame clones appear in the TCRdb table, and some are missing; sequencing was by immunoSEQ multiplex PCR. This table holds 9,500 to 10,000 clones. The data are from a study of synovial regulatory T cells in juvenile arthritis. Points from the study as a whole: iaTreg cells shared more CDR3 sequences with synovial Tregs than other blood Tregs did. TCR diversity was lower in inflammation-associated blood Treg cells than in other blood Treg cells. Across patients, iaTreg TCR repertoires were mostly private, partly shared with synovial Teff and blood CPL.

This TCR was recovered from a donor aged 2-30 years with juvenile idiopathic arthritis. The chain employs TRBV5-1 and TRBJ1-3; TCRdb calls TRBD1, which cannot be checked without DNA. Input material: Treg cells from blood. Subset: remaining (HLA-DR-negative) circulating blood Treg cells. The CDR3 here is CASSPGQGGNTIYF.